A selection of T cell receptor beta chains follows, all from one sample in a study of resident and recirculating memory T cells in vitiligo. Here immunoSEQ multiplex PCR was the method, and the copy in TCRdb shows in-frame clones only, minus some. The sample has 75,000 to 85,000 clones, 92% seen once. The specimen sequenced was blood. The receptors come from a male donor with vitiligo. CDR3s include the opening cysteine and the closing phenylalanine or tryptophan.

v_gene	j_gene	CDR3aa
TRBV6-6	TRBJ1-4	CASRNQGEKLFF
TRBV6-5	TRBJ2-7	CASSYSGTGTYEQYF
TRBV6-4	TRBJ1-1	CASSDSERAEAFF
TRBV4-1	TRBJ2-1	CASSPRDRVDEQFF
TRBV7-6	TRBJ2-7	CASSLAQGYRPYEQYF
TRBV29-1	TRBJ1-1	CSVWTGGPRAFF
TRBV18	TRBJ2-7	CASSPGPSQLYEQYF
TRBV2	TRBJ1-1	CASTRDSEMGAEAFF
TRBV2	TRBJ2-3	CAGRQGRVTDTQYF
TRBV11-1	TRBJ2-1	CASSFFTSGAYNEQFF
TRBV5-6	TRBJ2-1	CASSGDWGSGPYNEQFF
TRBV4-3	TRBJ2-2	CASSQNFSCPPANTGELFF
TRBV27	TRBJ2-7	CASKSEAGVAGRQYF
TRBV6-1	TRBJ1-3	CASSEAVEHSGNTIYF
TRBV27	TRBJ2-2	CASSFAVLAGELFF
TRBV7-8	TRBJ1-2	CASSIKQGGSNYGYTF
TRBV6-1	TRBJ2-2	CASSGTDYGELFF
TRBV12-5	TRBJ2-7	CASDKPGQLSGEQYF
TRBV28	TRBJ2-3	CASSLSSSGADTQYF
TRBV7-9	TRBJ2-4	CASSADRFFKNIQYF
TRBV7-3	TRBJ2-1	CASSLISGIQNNEQFF
TRBV28	TRBJ2-7	CASSQLEREQYF
TRBV7-9	TRBJ1-5	CASSSDDAPRGNQPQHF
TRBV6-5	TRBJ2-7	CASSYSTEIPSYEQYF
TRBV7-9	TRBJ2-2	CASSQLAGAGGELFF
TRBV5-1	TRBJ2-1	CASSLRTSGSDEQFF
TRBV30	TRBJ2-4	CAWGPHPGQGGLNIQYF
TRBV18	TRBJ2-1	CASGTGEGLTNEQFF
TRBV4-1	TRBJ2-7	CASSEQPSYEQYF
TRBV5-4	TRBJ2-7	CASSLPHGSSYEQYF
TRBV19	TRBJ1-5	CASSALWNRGNRQPQHF
TRBV28	TRBJ1-1	CASSLLVGDTEAFF
TRBV9	TRBJ1-2	CASSVATMGGVGGYTF
TRBV6-5	TRBJ2-5	CASSRQTSAETQYF
TRBV6-5	TRBJ1-6	CASSYSRGGNSPLHF
TRBV29-1	TRBJ2-1	CSVGTSYTVGEQFF
TRBV6-5	TRBJ2-7	CASSYSGLAGEQYF
TRBV5-1	TRBJ2-7	CASSLEAGFYEQYF
TRBV7-9	TRBJ1-2	CASSFPGQRNYGYTF
TRBV9	TRBJ2-3	CASSVGAGQGTDTQYF
TRBV7-3	TRBJ1-5	CASSLQGGNQPQHF
TRBV9	TRBJ2-2	CASSLAGGSGELFF
TRBV7-9	TRBJ2-7	CASSRQGAPYEQYF
TRBV5-1	TRBJ1-2	CASSSTGTGENGYTF
TRBV14	TRBJ2-5	CASSPTLRGGFQETQYF
TRBV11-3	TRBJ2-7	CASSRGQGAYEQYF
TRBV6-5	TRBJ2-7	CASSYRASGFYEQYF
TRBV6-1	TRBJ2-1	CASSEMSGGYNEQFF
TRBV4-3	TRBJ2-6	CASSQATGSGANVLTF
TRBV6-5	TRBJ2-7	CASSYGASEGEQYF
TRBV28	TRBJ1-1	CASSGEGAPAFF
TRBV2	TRBJ2-5	CASSYKRPQETQYF
TRBV28	TRBJ2-5	CASSSRTGGGRETQYF